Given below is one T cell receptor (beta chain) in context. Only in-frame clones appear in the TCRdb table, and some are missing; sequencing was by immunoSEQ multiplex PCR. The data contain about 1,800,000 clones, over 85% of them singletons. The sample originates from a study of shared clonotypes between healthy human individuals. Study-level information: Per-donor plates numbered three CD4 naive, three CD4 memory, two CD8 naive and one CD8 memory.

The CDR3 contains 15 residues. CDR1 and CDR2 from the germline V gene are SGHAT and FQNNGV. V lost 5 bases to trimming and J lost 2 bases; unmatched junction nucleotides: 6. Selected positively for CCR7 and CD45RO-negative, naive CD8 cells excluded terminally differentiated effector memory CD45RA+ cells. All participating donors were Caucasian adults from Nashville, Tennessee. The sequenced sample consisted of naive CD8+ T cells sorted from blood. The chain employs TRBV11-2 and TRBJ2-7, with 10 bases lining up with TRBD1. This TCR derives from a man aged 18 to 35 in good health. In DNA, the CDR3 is TGTGCCAGCAGCGGCGGGACAGGGGATACCTACGAGCAGTACTTC. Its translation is CASSGGTGDTYEQYF.